These T cell receptor beta chains were read from a single sample in a study of cytomegalovirus exposure and HLA in healthy donors. The protocol was immunoSEQ multiplex PCR, while the TCRdb copy is restricted to in-frame clones and leaves out a portion. The sample contains under 150,000 clones, 60% to 85% of which appear only once. The sequenced material came from PBMCs. The receptors come from a woman aged 18-30 years in good health and CMV-seronegative. The CDR3 runs from the conserved cysteine through the conserved F or W. D genes are given only for firm matches. The size of a clone is reported for some rows only, either as once, few or many, or as a class for expanded clones.

size: NA
D: TRBD2
J: TRBJ2-1
V: TRBV10-1
DNA: TGCGCCAGCAGCGGGAGCCTAGCGGGGGACAATGAGCAGTTCTTC
CDR3: CASSGSLAGDNEQFF

size: NA
D: NA
J: TRBJ1-1
V: TRBV18
DNA: TGTGCCAGCTCACCGTCGCAGGACACTGAAGCTTTCTTT
CDR3: CASSPSQDTEAFF

size: NA
D: NA
J: TRBJ2-1
V: TRBV7-8
DNA: TGTGCCAGCAGCTTAGCGGCCCTGAATGAGCAGTTCTTC
CDR3: CASSLAALNEQFF

size: NA
D: TRBD2
J: TRBJ2-7
V: TRBV5-4
DNA: TGTGCCAGCAGCTTGGACGGGGGGAACTCCTACGAGCAGTACTTC
CDR3: CASSLDGGNSYEQYF

size: NA
D: NA
J: TRBJ1-1
V: TRBV13
DNA: TGTGCCAGCAGCTTAGCGGGGAACACTGAAGCTTTCTTT
CDR3: CASSLAGNTEAFF

size: NA
D: TRBD2
J: TRBJ2-5
V: TRBV5-6
DNA: TGTGCCAGCAGCTTGGGACTAGCGGGACGAGAGACCCAGTACTTC
CDR3: CASSLGLAGRETQYF

size: NA
D: NA
J: TRBJ2-7
V: TRBV6-1
DNA: TGTGCCAGCAAGAGGGAAGGCCCATTAACCTACGAGCAGTACTTC
CDR3: CASKREGPLTYEQYF

size: NA
D: NA
J: TRBJ2-3
V: TRBV9
DNA: TGTGCCAGCAGCGGGTTCTACACAGATACGCAGTATTTT
CDR3: CASSGFYTDTQYF

size: NA
D: TRBD2
J: TRBJ2-2
V: TRBV27
DNA: TGTGCCAGCAGTTTACGAGGAACCGGGACTAGCGGGCAGAACACCGGGGAGCTGTTTTTT
CDR3: CASSLRGTGTSGQNTGELFF

size: NA
D: TRBD1
J: TRBJ1-2
V: TRBV7-2
DNA: TGTGCCAGCAGCCCTGGACAGGGGATCCTATATGGCTACACCTTC
CDR3: CASSPGQGILYGYTF

size: NA
D: NA
J: TRBJ2-2
V: TRBV4-1
DNA: TGCGCCAGCAGCCAAGGAGTTAGCCTCACCGGGGAGCTGTTTTTT
CDR3: CASSQGVSLTGELFF

size: NA
D: TRBD2
J: TRBJ2-5
V: TRBV2
DNA: TGTGCCAGCAGACCACCAGATCACAGGACTAGCGGCCAAGAGACCCAGTACTTC
CDR3: CASRPPDHRTSGQETQYF

size: NA
D: NA
J: TRBJ2-3
V: TRBV5-1
DNA: TGCGCCAGCAGCTTCCAAGGGGATGTGAGGACAGATACGCAGTATTTT
CDR3: CASSFQGDVRTDTQYF

size: NA
D: NA
J: TRBJ1-2
V: TRBV20-1
DNA: TGCAGCTTGGGGACTTATGGCTACACCTTC
CDR3: CSLGTYGYTF

size: NA
D: NA
J: TRBJ2-5
V: TRBV5-4
DNA: TGTGCCAGCAGCTTGGGCCCCGACAGCCAAGAGACCCAGTACTTC
CDR3: CASSLGPDSQETQYF

size: few
D: NA
J: TRBJ1-6
V: TRBV30
DNA: TGTGCCTGGAGTAATCCGGGAACAGCCGATAATTCACCCCTCCACTTT
CDR3: CAWSNPGTADNSPLHF

size: once
D: TRBD1
J: TRBJ2-7
V: TRBV14
DNA: TGTGCCAGCAGCCAACTTGCCGGGACAGGAGATTACGAGCAGTACTTC
CDR3: CASSQLAGTGDYEQYF

size: NA
D: TRBD1
J: TRBJ2-2
V: TRBV2
DNA: TGTGCCAGCAGTCCCGGGACAGGGGGCACCGGGGAGCTGTTTTTT
CDR3: CASSPGTGGTGELFF

size: NA
D: TRBD1
J: TRBJ1-1
V: TRBV6-5
DNA: TGTGCCAGCAATCCAGACAGGGGGCGGAATACTGAAGCTTTCTTT
CDR3: CASNPDRGRNTEAFF

size: NA
D: NA
J: TRBJ1-2
V: TRBV29-1
DNA: TGCAGCGTGAAGGGACCCGGGGGATATGGCTACACCTTC
CDR3: CSVKGPGGYGYTF

size: once
D: NA
J: TRBJ2-1
V: TRBV5-1
DNA: TGCGCCAGCAGTAGGGGGAGGGGATCCTACAATGAGCAGTTCTTC
CDR3: CASSRGRGSYNEQFF

size: NA
D: NA
J: TRBJ1-4
V: TRBV19
DNA: TGTGCCAGTAGTATTTCGTTCAGGGCCTTTGGTGAAAAACTGTTTTTT
CDR3: CASSISFRAFGEKLFF

size: NA
D: NA
J: TRBJ1-3
V: TRBV10-3
DNA: TGTGCCATCAGTTCTCCGTCCTCTGGAAACACCATATATTTT
CDR3: CAISSPSSGNTIYF

size: NA
D: NA
J: TRBJ2-7
V: TRBV29-1
DNA: TGCAGCGTTGCTGGTAGGGGTTACTCGCCGGAGCAGTACTTC
CDR3: CSVAGRGYSPEQYF

size: many
D: NA
J: TRBJ1-1
V: TRBV6-6
DNA: TGTGCCAGCAGTCCCCAGCAGGGGTTCGACACTGAAGCTTTCTTT
CDR3: CASSPQQGFDTEAFF

size: NA
D: NA
J: TRBJ2-7
V: TRBV7-6
DNA: TGTGCCAGCAGCTTAGAGCGGGTGGGCCTTAAGCAGTACTTC
CDR3: CASSLERVGLKQYF

size: NA
D: NA
J: TRBJ1-1
V: TRBV10-3
DNA: TGTGCCATCAGCCCAGGTATCATGAACACTGAAGCTTTCTTT
CDR3: CAISPGIMNTEAFF

size: NA
D: TRBD1
J: TRBJ1-1
V: TRBV7-9
DNA: TGTGCCAGCAGACCCGGACAGGGGGATGGTTGGACTGAAGCTTTCTTT
CDR3: CASRPGQGDGWTEAFF

size: NA
D: TRBD2
J: TRBJ2-5
V: TRBV14
DNA: TGTGCCAGCAGCCGAGGACTAGTCCGGGAGACCCAGTACTTC
CDR3: CASSRGLVRETQYF

size: NA
D: TRBD1
J: TRBJ1-1
V: TRBV5-1
DNA: TGCGCCAGCAGCTCGCGACAGGGCGACACTGAAGCTTTCTTT
CDR3: CASSSRQGDTEAFF

size: once
D: NA
J: TRBJ2-7
V: TRBV4-1
DNA: TGCGCCAGCAGCCAAGTTCTCAGGGGGACTCCCTACGAGCAGTACTTC
CDR3: CASSQVLRGTPYEQYF

size: NA
D: TRBD1
J: TRBJ1-2
V: TRBV5-1
DNA: TGCGCCAGCAGCTTGACAGGGGACGTTTATGGCTACACCTTC
CDR3: CASSLTGDVYGYTF

size: few
D: TRBD2
J: TRBJ2-7
V: TRBV5-4
DNA: TGTGCCAGCAGTCCTAGCGGAACCTACGAGCAGTACTTC
CDR3: CASSPSGTYEQYF

size: once
D: NA
J: TRBJ2-7
V: TRBV10-3
DNA: TGTGCCGCCCGGAGCGCCCTCAATAGGTACGAGCAGTACTTC
CDR3: CAARSALNRYEQYF

size: NA
D: NA
J: TRBJ1-5
V: TRBV5-6
DNA: TGTGCCAGCAGCTTGGGACAGGAGTTCAATCAGCCCCAGCATTTT
CDR3: CASSLGQEFNQPQHF

size: NA
D: NA
J: TRBJ2-5
V: TRBV7-2
DNA: TGTGCCAGCAGCTTATTCGCCAGGCAAGAGACCCAGTACTTC
CDR3: CASSLFARQETQYF

size: few
D: TRBD2
J: TRBJ2-1
V: TRBV30
DNA: TGTGCCTGGAGACGACTAGCGGGAGGAGGTGAGCAGTTCTTC
CDR3: CAWRRLAGGGEQFF

size: NA
D: NA
J: TRBJ2-3
V: TRBV2
DNA: TGTGCCAGCACCGGCCCGGGAGCTCAGGGCGGCACAGATACGCAGTATTTT
CDR3: CASTGPGAQGGTDTQYF

size: NA
D: TRBD1
J: TRBJ2-7
V: TRBV29-1
DNA: TGCAGCGTTCTCCGGGACAGCTACGAGCAGTACTTC
CDR3: CSVLRDSYEQYF

size: NA
D: TRBD1
J: TRBJ2-3
V: TRBV5-4
DNA: TGTGCCAGCAGCTTGGGGGACAGGGTGGTGGATACGCAGTATTTT
CDR3: CASSLGDRVVDTQYF

size: NA
D: NA
J: TRBJ2-3
V: TRBV4-1
DNA: TGCGCCAGCAGCCAAGATGTGAGGTCTACGCAGTATTTT
CDR3: CASSQDVRSTQYF

size: NA
D: NA
J: TRBJ2-6
V: TRBV19
DNA: TGTGCCAGTCTGGAACGGGGGGCGCCTGGGGCCAACGTCCTGACTTTC
CDR3: CASLERGAPGANVLTF

size: NA
D: TRBD1
J: TRBJ2-7
V: TRBV29-1
DNA: TGCAGCGTTGATGGTTGGGGACAGGGGTTCTACGAGCAGTACTTC
CDR3: CSVDGWGQGFYEQYF

size: NA
D: NA
J: TRBJ2-7
V: TRBV30
DNA: TGTGCCTGGAGTGCGTCAGTTCCCTACGAGCAGTACTTC
CDR3: CAWSASVPYEQYF

size: NA
D: NA
J: TRBJ2-1
V: TRBV5-1
DNA: TGCGCCAGCAGCGCCGGACTTTTCAATGAGCAGTTCTTC
CDR3: CASSAGLFNEQFF

size: NA
D: TRBD1
J: TRBJ2-2
V: TRBV15
DNA: TGTGCCACAAGGACAGGCAGCACCGGGGAGCTGTTTTTT
CDR3: CATRTGSTGELFF

size: few
D: TRBD2
J: TRBJ2-5
V: TRBV11-1
DNA: TGTGCCAGCAGCCCGGGGTGGGGGGGACCTCAAGAGACCCAGTACTTC
CDR3: CASSPGWGGPQETQYF

size: few
D: TRBD2
J: TRBJ2-3
V: TRBV6-1
DNA: TGTGCCAGCAGCAATCTAGCGGGAGGCACAGATACGCAGTATTTT
CDR3: CASSNLAGGTDTQYF

size: NA
D: NA
J: TRBJ2-1
V: TRBV11-2
DNA: TGTGCCAGCGAAACCTCTAGATCCTACAATGAGCAGTTCTTC
CDR3: CASETSRSYNEQFF

size: NA
D: NA
J: TRBJ1-2
V: TRBV11-2
DNA: TGTGCCAGCAGCTTAGGAGTATACTATGGCTACACCTTC
CDR3: CASSLGVYYGYTF

size: NA
D: NA
J: TRBJ2-1
V: TRBV7-2
DNA: TGTGCCAGCAGCTTGGGCGCCGGGACTGGGATTAATGAGCAGTTCTTC
CDR3: CASSLGAGTGINEQFF

size: NA
D: NA
J: TRBJ2-7
V: TRBV7-2
DNA: TGTGCCAGCAGCTTGGGAGGTAATCTCCTAGGGTACGAGCAGTACTTC
CDR3: CASSLGGNLLGYEQYF

size: NA
D: TRBD2
J: TRBJ2-3
V: TRBV11-2
DNA: TGTGCCAGCAGCCGTGCCGGGACTAGCGGCCGTGATACGCAGTATTTT
CDR3: CASSRAGTSGRDTQYF

size: NA
D: TRBD2
J: TRBJ2-7
V: TRBV10-2
DNA: TGCGCCAGCAGTGAACGAGCGGGACTTACCTCCTACGAGCAGTACTTC
CDR3: CASSERAGLTSYEQYF

size: NA
D: NA
J: TRBJ2-5
V: TRBV6-5
DNA: TGTGCCAGCAGCCTCCGGGACTCTGAAGAGACCCAGTACTTC
CDR3: CASSLRDSEETQYF